The T cell receptor (beta chain) under discussion was sequenced for a study of CD8 T cells in ankylosing spondylitis (dated by TCRdb to about 2017). Background on the whole study: The study profiled T cell receptor beta repertoires in healthy donors and ankylosing spondylitis patients to find disease-linked TCR variants. Peripheral blood was sampled, and synovial fluid was also collected from ankylosing spondylitis patients. The full study cohort was made up of approximately 27 ankylosing spondylitis patients and approximately 100 healthy donors. Beyond this particular receptor, the publication reports: A TCR beta motif of several highly homologous amino acid variants appeared characteristic of blood from ankylosing spondylitis patients. According to the report, matched synovial fluid samples from ankylosing spondylitis patients were significantly enriched for the disease-linked clones. In peripheral blood, the disease-linked clones were found at relatively low frequencies and had a CD8+ phenotype. Some motif variants were previously reported in synovial fluid and blood of reactive arthritis patients, suggesting common disease-initiation mechanisms.

For sequencing, an Illumina HiSeq 2500 was employed. TCR beta libraries were prepared by quantitative 5'-RACE with molecular barcodes. For the original study's pipeline: To identify disease-linked TCR variants, a new computational method was used, one built on a probabilistic model of VDJ rearrangement. TCRdb passed the public sequencing reads through fastp at Q25 and MiXCR, retaining productive beta sequences. For every CDR3 protein sequence, its rows merge into one entry that carries the most common genes and DNA. The V and J calls, along with clone size, are taken from TCRdb and not from the paper's own processing. This sample has nearly 250,000 distinct CDR3 sequences in its table, and 32% of those were observed once. Roughly 4.2% of the sample lies in the top ten. This clonotype has more than one count but fewer than ten. Its antigen is still unknown. No base qualities exist here, and no much larger clone lies one base off it.

The germline V gene (reference sequence) gives CDR1 as SGHKS and CDR2 as YYEKEE. V and J are trimmed by 4 bases and 3 bases, and the gene matches miss 10 bases of the junction. The CDR3 starts with the cysteine, ends with the phenylalanine, and has 15 residues. CDR3 DNA only is kept here, 45 bases in frame from base 1. The receptor was derived from a male donor with ankylosing spondylitis or in good health (not recorded which). Input material: blood, either unsorted or a sorted T cell fraction (not recorded which). The chain is made from TRBV5-5 and TRBJ2-7; TRBD2 matches 7 bases in the middle. The CDR3 protein is CASSATSVLSYEQYF. The sequenced DNA: TGTGCCAGCAGCGCAACTAGCGTTTTAAGCTACGAGCAGTACTTC.